What follows are 27 T cell receptor beta chains derived from one specimen sequenced in a study of T cells after yellow fever vaccination. Via MiXCR, TCRdb re-called the 5' RACE reads, giving one row per CDR3 protein. The table includes about 510,000 distinct CDR3 sequences, 21% detected once. Sequencing was performed on PBMCs, taken about 20 days after the first yellow fever vaccination. Receptors originate from a young man who received the YFV17D yellow fever vaccine.

This sequence joins TRBV3-1 and TRBJ1-2; TRBD1 is a possible D gene (5 bases). The V end was cut by 4 bases, the J end by 6 bases, with 15 bases between. This CDR3 is built from 14 residues. Germline V CDR1 and CDR2: LGHDT, YNNKEL (reference sequence). This CDR3 reads CASSLGPGWNGYTF. In DNA form, the CDR3 reads TGTGCCAGCAGCCTAGGTCCAGGGTGGAATGGCTACACCTTC.

On this clonotype: The junction departs from germline at one end; a sequencing error may be responsible. This chain connects TRBV12-3 or TRBV12-4 to TRBJ2-1; D possibly corresponds to TRBD1 (5 bases). CDR3 length: 15 residues. In DNA, the CDR3 is TGTGCCAGCAGTTCCCCGGCCAGGGCCTACAATGAGCAGTTATTC. It is translated as CASSSPARAYNEQLF.

This chain joins TRBV5-6 and TRBJ2-1; D is perhaps TRBD1 (6 bases). The CDR3 covers 15 residues. With 8 bases removed from V and 4 bases from J, the gap between germline ends came to 19 bases. Per the germline V gene, CDR1 is SGHDT and CDR2 is YYEEEE. Written as DNA, the CDR3 is TGTGCCAGTGAGAAACAGGGAGATAGGTACAATGAGCAGTTCTTC. As protein: CASEKQGDRYNEQFF.

This clonotype was observed a few times. The V gene is TRBV4-3, the J gene TRBJ2-3; 8 bases align to TRBD2. Germline V gives CDR1 LGHNA, CDR2 YSLEER. The V gene end was trimmed by 3 bases and the J gene end by 10 bases; junction bases not matched to a gene: 3. The CDR3 length is 12 residues. The CDR3 loop reads CASSQTSEAQYF. The CDR3 DNA is TGCGCCAGCAGCCAGACTAGCGAAGCGCAGTATTTT.

This clonotype was recorded at least ten times. The rearrangement links TRBV12-3 or TRBV12-4 to TRBJ1-5; D not resolved. The CDR3 totals 12 residues. The germline V and J ends were trimmed by 3 bases and 5 bases, with 5 bases remaining between them. CDR3: CASSFRDQPQHF. CDR3 nucleotide sequence: TGTGCCAGCAGTTTCCGGGATCAGCCCCAGCATTTT.

V gene TRBV5-4 combines with J gene TRBJ2-7, with D perhaps TRBD1 (6 bases). V lost 4 bases to trimming and J lost 5 bases, with 16 bases between them. The germline V gene encodes CDR1 SGHNT and CDR2 YYREEE (reference sequence). The CDR3 runs 14 residues. The CDR3, as DNA: TGTGCCAGCAGCGGATACAGGGTGGTCCACGAGCAGTACTTC. Translation gives CASSGYRVVHEQYF. Full variable domain (outside the CDR3, taken from reference TRBV5-4 and TRBJ2-7): ETGVTQSPTHLIKTRGQQVTLRCSSQSGHNTVSWYQQALGQGPQFIFQYYREEENGRGNFPPRFSGLQFPNYSSELNVNALELDDSALYLCASSGYRVVHEQYFGPGTRLTVT.

This clonotype came up a few times. The V call is TRBV4-1, the J call TRBJ2-7; D is unresolved. The germline V gene has CDR1 MGHRA and CDR2 YSYEKL. The CDR3 has 14 residues. V was trimmed by 1 base and J by 6 bases, leaving 13 bases between them. In DNA form, the CDR3 reads TGCGCCAGCAGCCAAGGGCTCTCGATTGGCGAGCAGTACTTC. It specifies CASSQGLSIGEQYF.

This chain uses TRBV5-1 with TRBJ1-6, with D maybe TRBD1 (5 bases). Germline CDR1 is SGHRS and CDR2 is YFSETQ. The CDR3 has 14 amino acids. V was shortened by 4 bases and J by 7 bases, with 12 bases between the two germline ends. In DNA form, the CDR3 reads TGCGCCAGCAGCCAGGGACGGGGAAATTCACCCCTCCACTTT. Residues: CASSQGRGNSPLHF.

The gene calls are TRBV6-2 or TRBV6-3 and TRBJ2-1; TRBD1 might be the D (7 bases). Germline V gene sequence: CDR1 MNHEY, CDR2 SVGEGT. CDR3 size: 16 residues. V lost 4 bases and J lost 4, with 17 bases in between. CDR3 bases: TGTGCCAGCAGTTCGTGGTCGCAGGGGGGATACAATGAGCAGTTCTTC. Translated: CASSSWSQGGYNEQFF.

The chain uses TRBV7-9 and TRBJ2-6; D is ambiguous. There are 15 residues in the CDR3. Germline values: CDR1 SEHNR, CDR2 FQNEAQ (reference sequence). Trimming took off 6 bases at V and 0 bases at J, with 9 bases between the two ends. CDR3 in amino acids: CASRDPNSGANVLTF. The DNA of the CDR3 is TGTGCCAGCAGGGACCCAAACTCTGGGGCCAACGTCCTGACTTTC.

This clonotype was counted a few times. The V and J genes are TRBV9 and TRBJ1-6; 7 bases line up with TRBD1. The junction had 0 bases not matched to a gene; V was cut back by 2 bases and J by 4 bases. The CDR3 loop spans 14 amino acids. Germline lookup yields CDR1 SGDLS and CDR2 YYNGEE. The CDR3 sequence: CASSVGQYNSPLHF. For the CDR3, the DNA is TGTGCCAGCAGCGTGGGACAGTATAATTCACCCCTCCACTTT.

This chain uses TRBV6-2 or TRBV6-3 with TRBJ1-5, with 10 bases matching TRBD1. Germline V CDR1 and CDR2: MNHEY, SVGEGT. The CDR3 is 15 amino acids. Trimming took 6 bases from V and 6 from J; bases not matched to a gene: 8. As DNA, the CDR3 is TGTGCCAGCAGGGGGGACAGGGGAATTACTCAGCCCCAGCATTTT. Translating gives CASRGDRGITQPQHF.

The chain couples TRBV15 to TRBJ2-1; 12 bases are shared with TRBD2. V gave up 4 bases and J gave up 0 bases; unmatched junction bases: 13. From germline, CDR1 is LNHNV and CDR2 YYDKDF (reference sequence). The CDR3 contains 20 residues. CDR3 in DNA: TGTGCCACCAGCAAAAGTTTGGGACTAGCGGGTTCGAGCTCCTACAATGAGCAGTTCTTC. Translated: CATSKSLGLAGSSSYNEQFF.

V usage is TRBV15 and J usage is TRBJ2-3, with D perhaps TRBD1 or TRBD2 (7 bases each). Germline assignment: CDR1 LNHNV and CDR2 YYDKDF (reference sequence). Trimming cost V 0 bases and J 6 bases, with 13 bases left between them. The CDR3 is 15 residues long. In DNA form, the CDR3 reads TGTGCCACCAGCAGAGAAACGGGGGGACAGGATACGCAGTATTTT. Encoded protein: CATSRETGGQDTQYF.

The chain uses TRBV7-2 and TRBJ2-5; TRBD2 is a possible D gene (7 bases). CDR3 length equals 14 residues. The V and J ends lost 6 bases and 5 bases respectively, with 16 bases between them. The germline gives CDR1 SGHTA, CDR2 FQGNSA. CDR3: CASRPTGGPETQYF. DNA for the CDR3: TGTGCCAGCAGGCCAACCGGGGGGCCCGAGACCCAGTACTTC.

This clonotype was observed a handful of times. The chain uses TRBV14 and TRBJ1-6; D gene unclear. CDR3 length: 15 amino acids. Trimming shortened V by 1 base and J by 5 bases, and 9 bases separated the two germline ends. Germline V gene data show CDR1 as SGHDN and CDR2 as FVKESK. The chain's CDR3 is CASSQVLPNNSPLHF. In DNA form, the CDR3 reads TGTGCCAGCAGCCAAGTACTTCCCAATAATTCACCCCTCCACTTT.

This clonotype was counted many times. The chain's CDR3 is CASRAGRDNEQFF. The DNA for the CDR3 is TGTGCCAGCAGGGCCGGGAGAGACAATGAGCAGTTCTTC. The rearrangement links TRBV6-5 to TRBJ2-1, with TRBD2 as a possible D gene (6 bases). The CDR3 is 13 amino acids. Germline-derived CDR1 and CDR2 are MNHEY and SVGAGI. V dropped 6 bases and J dropped 5 bases, with 11 bases sitting between them.

V usage is TRBV5-1 and J usage is TRBJ1-1, with TRBD1 identical over 9 bases. This CDR3 comprises 15 residues. With 0 bases clipped from V and 4 bases from J, the junction kept 4 bases outside the gene matches. CDR1 SGHRS and CDR2 YFSETQ come from the germline V gene. CDR3 sequence (DNA): TGCGCCAGCAGCTTGGAGGGACAGGGCGGCACTGAAGCTTTCTTT. Translating gives CASSLEGQGGTEAFF.

This clonotype was found a few times. This chain's CDR3 is CSARDWGLAKNIQYF. The DNA for the CDR3 is TGCAGTGCTAGAGATTGGGGATTAGCCAAAAACATTCAGTACTTC. The chain uses TRBV20-1 and TRBJ2-4; D not certain. CDR1 DFQATT and CDR2 SNEGSKA come from the germline V gene (reference sequence). V shed 0 bases and J shed 0 bases, with 9 bases lying between them. This CDR3 spans 15 amino acids.

This clonotype was seen a few times. V gene TRBV6-5 combines with J gene TRBJ2-3; the match to TRBD1 covers 7 bases. The CDR3 contains 15 residues. J lost 4 bases, V lost 1 base, and 5 bases had no gene match. Germline V CDR1 and CDR2: MNHEY, SVGAGI. In DNA form, the CDR3 reads TGTGCCAGCAGTTACTACTGGCAGGGGGCAGATACGCAGTATTTT. It yields the protein CASSYYWQGADTQYF.

V is TRBV5-6 and J is TRBJ2-7; TRBD1 matches at 7 bases. The CDR3 contains 14 residues. In germline, CDR1 is SGHDT, CDR2 YYEEEE. Losses at the gene ends were 2 bases for V and 1 base for J; bases not matched to a gene: 3. CDR3 residues: CASSFQGESYEQYF. The CDR3 DNA reads TGTGCCAGCAGCTTCCAGGGGGAGTCCTACGAGCAGTACTTC.

J is TRBJ2-7 and V is TRBV12-3 or TRBV12-4, with 8 bases matching TRBD2. The CDR3 is 15 amino acids. Trimming removed 5 bases from V and 0 bases from J; junction bases left unmatched: 6. This CDR3 reads CASSTTSGSSYEQYF. The DNA for the CDR3 is TGTGCCAGCAGTACCACTAGCGGCAGCTCCTACGAGCAGTACTTC.

This clonotype was observed a handful of times. The chain couples TRBV20-1 to TRBJ2-7; 11 bases agree with TRBD1. The CDR3 extends over 14 amino acids. CDR1 DFQATT and CDR2 SNEGSKA come from the germline V gene (reference sequence). The junction had 2 bases not matched to a gene; V was cut back by 1 base and J by 3 bases. The CDR3 is CSARVDRGRYEQYF. The CDR3 coding sequence is TGCAGTGCTAGAGTGGACAGGGGGCGCTACGAGCAGTACTTC.

This clonotype was detected a few times. The V call is TRBV5-4, the J call TRBJ2-3; D not certain. V was cut by 2 bases and J by 0 bases, with 19 bases left in between. Germline CDR1 is SGHNT and CDR2 is YYREEE (reference sequence). This CDR3 contains 18 residues. In DNA, the CDR3 is TGTGCCAGCAGCTTTCAAACTTCGACGGATACTAGCACAGATACGCAGTATTTT. It is translated as CASSFQTSTDTSTDTQYF. Based on the CDR3 plus reference TRBV5-4 and TRBJ2-3, the full variable domain is ETGVTQSPTHLIKTRGQQVTLRCSSQSGHNTVSWYQQALGQGPQFIFQYYREEENGRGNFPPRFSGLQFPNYSSELNVNALELDDSALYLCASSFQTSTDTSTDTQYFGPGTRLTVL.

CDR3 amino acids: CASSAPRTGRQGYTF. CDR3 nucleotides: TGTGCCAGCAGCGCACCTCGGACAGGGCGGCAGGGCTACACCTTC. The chain uses TRBV28 and TRBJ1-2, with 8 bases aligning to TRBD1. The germline gives CDR1 MDHEN, CDR2 SYDVKM. The CDR3 is 15 residues long. Trimming cost V 6 bases and J 8 bases; bases outside gene matches: 14.

The chain links TRBV18 to TRBJ1-1, with 11 bases aligning to TRBD1. Germline CDR1 is KGHSH and CDR2 is LQKENI. The CDR3 spans 16 residues. With 6 bases clipped from V and 5 bases from J, the junction kept 11 bases outside the gene matches. The CDR3 DNA is TGTGCCAGCTCCCAAAGGCAGGGACAGGGGGAAACTGAAGCTTTCTTT. Translation gives CASSQRQGQGETEAFF.

This clonotype occurred a few times. The V gene is TRBV5-1, the J gene TRBJ1-2; D gene ambiguous. Germline assignment: CDR1 SGHRS and CDR2 YFSETQ. Trimming took 0 bases from V and 8 from J, leaving 8 bases between them. The CDR3 contains 12 residues. The CDR3 sequence is CASSLAGNGYTF. The DNA for the CDR3 is TGCGCCAGCAGCTTGGCAGGAAACGGCTACACCTTC.